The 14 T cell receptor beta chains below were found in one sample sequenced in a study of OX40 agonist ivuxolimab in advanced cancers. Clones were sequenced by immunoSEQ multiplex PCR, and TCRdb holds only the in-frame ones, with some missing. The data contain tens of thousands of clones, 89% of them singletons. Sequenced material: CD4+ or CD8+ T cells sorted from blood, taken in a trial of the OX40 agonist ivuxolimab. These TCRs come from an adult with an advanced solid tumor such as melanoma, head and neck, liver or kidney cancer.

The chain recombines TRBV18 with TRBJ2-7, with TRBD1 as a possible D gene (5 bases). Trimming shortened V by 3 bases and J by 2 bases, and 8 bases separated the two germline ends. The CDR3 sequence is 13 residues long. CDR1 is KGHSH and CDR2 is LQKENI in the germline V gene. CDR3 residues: CASSPDTPYEQYV. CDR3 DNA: TGTGCCAGCTCACCGGACACCCCCTACGAGCAGTACGTC.

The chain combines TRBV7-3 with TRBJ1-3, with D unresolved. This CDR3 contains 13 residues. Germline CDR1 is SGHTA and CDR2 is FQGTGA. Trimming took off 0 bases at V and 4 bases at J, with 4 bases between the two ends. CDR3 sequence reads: CASSLTRGNTIYF. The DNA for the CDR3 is TGTGCCAGCAGCTTAACGCGGGGAAACACCATATATTTT.

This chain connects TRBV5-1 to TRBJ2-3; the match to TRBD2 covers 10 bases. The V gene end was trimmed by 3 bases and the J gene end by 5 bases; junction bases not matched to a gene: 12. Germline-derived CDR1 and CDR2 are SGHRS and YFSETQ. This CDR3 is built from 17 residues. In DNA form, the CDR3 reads TGCGCCAGCAGCTCGACTAGCGGGCGTGGGGGAGGAGATACGCAGTATTTT. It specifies CASSSTSGRGGGDTQYF.

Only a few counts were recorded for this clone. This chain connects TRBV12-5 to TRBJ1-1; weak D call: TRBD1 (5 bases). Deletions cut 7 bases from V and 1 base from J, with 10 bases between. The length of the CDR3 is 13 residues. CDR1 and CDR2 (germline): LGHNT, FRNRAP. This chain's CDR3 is CASAQGPNTEAFF. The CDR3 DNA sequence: TGTGCTAGTGCCCAGGGTCCGAACACTGAAGCTTTCTTT.

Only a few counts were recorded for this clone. The DNA for the CDR3 is TGCGCCAGCAGGAACCAGGCAGGGCAACAGCATGGCTACACCTTC. Translation: CASRNQAGQQHGYTF. The chain joins TRBV4-1 to TRBJ1-2, with a tentative D call TRBD1 (5 bases). With 6 bases removed from V and 6 bases from J, the gap between germline ends came to 20 bases. Germline-derived CDR1 and CDR2 are MGHRA and YSYEKL. The CDR3 has 15 amino acids.

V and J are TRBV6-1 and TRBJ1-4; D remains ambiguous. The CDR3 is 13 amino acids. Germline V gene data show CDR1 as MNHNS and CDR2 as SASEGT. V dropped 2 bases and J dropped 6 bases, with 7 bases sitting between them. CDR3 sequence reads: CASSESVYEKLFF. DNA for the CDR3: TGTGCCAGCAGTGAAAGTGTTTATGAAAAACTGTTTTTT.

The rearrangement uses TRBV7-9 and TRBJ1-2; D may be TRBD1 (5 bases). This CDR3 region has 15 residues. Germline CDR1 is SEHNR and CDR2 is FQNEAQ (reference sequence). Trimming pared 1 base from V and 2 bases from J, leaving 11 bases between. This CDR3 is CASSLGTPKNYGYTF. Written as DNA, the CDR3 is TGTGCCAGCAGCTTAGGGACACCGAAAAACTATGGCTACACCTTC.

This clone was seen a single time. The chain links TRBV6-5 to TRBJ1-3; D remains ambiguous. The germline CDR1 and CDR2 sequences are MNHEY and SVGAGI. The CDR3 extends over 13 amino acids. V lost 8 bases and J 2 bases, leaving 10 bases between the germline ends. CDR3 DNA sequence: TGTGCCAGCGGCCTCCAAACTGGAAACACCATATATTTT. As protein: CASGLQTGNTIYF.

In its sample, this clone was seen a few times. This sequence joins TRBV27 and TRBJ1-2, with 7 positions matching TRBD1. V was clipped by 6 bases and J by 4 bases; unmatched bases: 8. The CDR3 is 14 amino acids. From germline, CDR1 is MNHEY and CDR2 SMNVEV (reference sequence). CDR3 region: CASRPTGRVYGYTF. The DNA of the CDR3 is TGTGCCAGCAGGCCGACAGGGAGGGTCTATGGCTACACCTTC.

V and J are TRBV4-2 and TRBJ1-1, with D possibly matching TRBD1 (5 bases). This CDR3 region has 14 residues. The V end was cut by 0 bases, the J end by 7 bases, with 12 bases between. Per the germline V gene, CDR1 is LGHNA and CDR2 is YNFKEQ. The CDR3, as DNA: TGTGCCAGCAGCCAAGAAGTGCAGGGCCGTGAAGCTTTCTTT. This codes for CASSQEVQGREAFF.

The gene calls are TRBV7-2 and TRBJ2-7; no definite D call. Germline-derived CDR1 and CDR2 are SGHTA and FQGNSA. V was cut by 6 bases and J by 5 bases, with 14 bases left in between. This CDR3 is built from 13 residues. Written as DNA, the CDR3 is TGTGCCAGCAGTGGTCTTCGCCCGCACGAGCAGTACTTC. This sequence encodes CASSGLRPHEQYF.

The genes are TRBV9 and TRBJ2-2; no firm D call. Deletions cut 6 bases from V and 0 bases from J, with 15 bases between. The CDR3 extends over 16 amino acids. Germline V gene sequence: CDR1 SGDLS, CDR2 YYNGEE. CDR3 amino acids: CASTPWVSPNTGELFF. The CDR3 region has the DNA TGTGCCAGCACCCCGTGGGTGTCCCCGAACACCGGGGAGCTGTTTTTT.

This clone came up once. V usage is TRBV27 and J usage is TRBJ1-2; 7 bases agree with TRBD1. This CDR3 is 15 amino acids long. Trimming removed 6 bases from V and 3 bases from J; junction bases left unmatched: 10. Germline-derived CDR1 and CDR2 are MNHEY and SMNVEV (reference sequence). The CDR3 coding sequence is TGTGCCAGCAGCCCCCGAGGGGGCGCCTACTATGGCTACACCTTC. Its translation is CASSPRGGAYYGYTF.

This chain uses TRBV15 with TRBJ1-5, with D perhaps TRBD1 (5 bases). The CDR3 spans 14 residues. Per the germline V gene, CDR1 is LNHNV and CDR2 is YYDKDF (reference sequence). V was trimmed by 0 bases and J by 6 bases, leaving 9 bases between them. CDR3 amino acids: CATSRDGGTQPQHF. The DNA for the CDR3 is TGTGCCACCAGCAGAGATGGAGGGACTCAGCCCCAGCATTTT.